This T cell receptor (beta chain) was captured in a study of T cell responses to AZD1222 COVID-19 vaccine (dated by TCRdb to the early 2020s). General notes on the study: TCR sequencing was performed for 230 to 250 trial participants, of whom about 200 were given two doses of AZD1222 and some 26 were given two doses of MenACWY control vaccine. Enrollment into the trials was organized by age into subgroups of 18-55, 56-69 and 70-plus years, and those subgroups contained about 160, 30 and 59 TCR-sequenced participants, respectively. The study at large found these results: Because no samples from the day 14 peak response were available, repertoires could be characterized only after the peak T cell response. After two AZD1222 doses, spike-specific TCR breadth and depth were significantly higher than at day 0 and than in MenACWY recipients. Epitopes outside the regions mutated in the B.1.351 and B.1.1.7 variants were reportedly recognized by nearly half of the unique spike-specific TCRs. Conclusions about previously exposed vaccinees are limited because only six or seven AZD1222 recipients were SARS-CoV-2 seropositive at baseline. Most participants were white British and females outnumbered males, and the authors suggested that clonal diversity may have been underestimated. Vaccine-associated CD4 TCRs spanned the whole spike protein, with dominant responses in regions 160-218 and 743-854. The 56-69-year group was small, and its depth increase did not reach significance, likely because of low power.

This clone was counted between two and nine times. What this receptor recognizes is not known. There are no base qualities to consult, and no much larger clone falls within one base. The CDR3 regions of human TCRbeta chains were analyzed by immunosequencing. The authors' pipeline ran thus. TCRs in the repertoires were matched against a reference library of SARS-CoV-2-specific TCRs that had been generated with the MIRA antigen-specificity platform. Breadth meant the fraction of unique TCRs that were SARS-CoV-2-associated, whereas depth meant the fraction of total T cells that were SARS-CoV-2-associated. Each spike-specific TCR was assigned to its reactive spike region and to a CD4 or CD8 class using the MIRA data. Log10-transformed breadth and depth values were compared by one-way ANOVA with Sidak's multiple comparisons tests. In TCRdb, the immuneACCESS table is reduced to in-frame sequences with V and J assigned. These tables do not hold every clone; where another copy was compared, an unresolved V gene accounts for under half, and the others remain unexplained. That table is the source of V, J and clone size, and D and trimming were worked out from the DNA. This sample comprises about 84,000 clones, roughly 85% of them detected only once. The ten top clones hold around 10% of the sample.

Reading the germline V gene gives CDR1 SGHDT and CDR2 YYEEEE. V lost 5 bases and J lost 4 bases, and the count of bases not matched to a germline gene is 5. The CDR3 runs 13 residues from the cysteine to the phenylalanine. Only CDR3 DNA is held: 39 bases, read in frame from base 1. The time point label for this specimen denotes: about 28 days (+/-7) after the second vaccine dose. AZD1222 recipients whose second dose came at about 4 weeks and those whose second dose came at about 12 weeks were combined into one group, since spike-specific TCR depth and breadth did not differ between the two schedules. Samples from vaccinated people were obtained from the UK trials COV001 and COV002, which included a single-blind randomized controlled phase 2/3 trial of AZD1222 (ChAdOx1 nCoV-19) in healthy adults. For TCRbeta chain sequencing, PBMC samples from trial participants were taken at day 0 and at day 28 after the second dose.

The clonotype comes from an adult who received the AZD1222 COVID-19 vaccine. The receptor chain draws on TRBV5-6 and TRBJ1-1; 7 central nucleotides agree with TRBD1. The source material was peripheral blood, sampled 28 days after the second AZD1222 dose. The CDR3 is CASRGRQGTEAFF. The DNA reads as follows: TGTGCCAGCAGGGGCCGACAGGGCACTGAAGCTTTCTTT. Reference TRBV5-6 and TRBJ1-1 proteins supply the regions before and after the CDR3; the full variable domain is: DAGVTQSPTHLIKTRGQQVTLRCSPKSGHDTVSWYQQALGQGPQFIFQYYEEEERQRGNFPDRFSGHQFPNYSSELNVNALLLGDSALYLCASRGRQGTEAFFGQGTRLTVV.